This TCR beta chain was found in a study of vaccination effects on CD4 cells after COVID-19. On this clone: What it binds is unknown.

The CDR3 loop spans 14 amino acids. The V end was cut by 0 bases, the J end by 5 bases, with 9 bases between. Germline CDR1 reads SGHRS; CDR2 reads YFSETQ. Libraries were prepared by immunoSEQ multiplex PCR; TCRdb keeps only in-frame clonotypes and omits some of them. Among 78,000 or so clones listed, over 70% were seen once. In the ViraFEST assay, antigen-specific CD4+ clonotypes were identified by expansion after peptide-pool stimulation. Culture proceeded for under twelve days, and CD4+ T cells were then isolated. The study found no prior SARS-CoV-2 infection in the vaccine recipients, who tested negative for nucleocapsid antibodies. Supplemented with about 10 IU/ml IL-2 and roughly 10 ug/ml peptides, 2 million to 2.5 million PBMC per well were kept in culture. IL-2 medium supplanted half the medium on days 3 and 7.

The chain combines TRBV5-1 with TRBJ1-5; D unclear. The input for sequencing was CD4+ T cells from PBMCs cultured with SARS-CoV-2 spike peptides, taken before COVID-19 vaccination. The TCR comes from a human donor who received a COVID-19 vaccine. The CDR3 is CASSLGQEDQPQHF. The CDR3 DNA follows: TGCGCCAGCAGCTTGGGGCAGGAGGATCAGCCCCAGCATTTT.